The clone carrying this T cell receptor (beta chain) showed up just once. Methods used by the authors: Researchers report that nucleated cell counts were estimated from reference gene primer amplification. Clones were read by immunoSEQ multiplex PCR, and TCRdb kept only the in-frame ones, dropping some. V, J and clone size were drawn from that table, and D and trimming were deduced from the DNA. In the table there are approximately 89,000 clones, more than 80% of which are singletons. The data originate from a study of blood T cell repertoires in COVID-19. Whole-study context: Samples of COVID-19 (acute and convalescent) were obtained from the United States, Italy and Spain. Sample material is recorded as cDNA or gDNA derived from T cells, B-cell-depleted T cells, or PBMCs.

CDR1 is SQVTM, CDR2 ANQGSEA, per germline. The CDR3 consists of 15 residues. V dropped 4 bases and J dropped 0; count of bases not matched to a gene: 8. The TCR comes from a woman of 80 years or more with acute or convalescent COVID-19. Sequencing was performed on peripheral blood. V is TRBV29-1 and J is TRBJ2-7; the match to TRBD2 covers 8 bases. The CDR3 region is CSVVWLLADSYEQYF. CDR3 DNA sequence: TGCAGCGTTGTATGGCTACTAGCGGACTCCTACGAGCAGTACTTC.